At least ten counts were recorded for the clone carrying this TCR beta chain. The CDR3 runs to 15 residues. Trimming removed 4 bases at V and 3 bases at J, with 12 bases between. Certain patients were not enrolled. These were patients with other autoimmune diseases, uncontrolled infections, pregnancy or lactation. The data stem from a study of Graves' ophthalmopathy and Graves' hyperthyroidism. Turning to the study itself: Ophthalmopathy absent within 18 months of follow-up marked hyperthyroidism as stable.

TCR beta CDR3 regions were amplified from RNA transcripts. First-round RT-PCR employed HTBI primers, with a second-round multiplex PCR after it. TCRdb recomputed calls from the multiplex PCR reads with MiXCR, one row per CDR3 protein. The sample carries about 1.2 million distinct CDR3 sequences, about 36% recorded once. The chain combines TRBV12-3 or TRBV12-4 with TRBJ2-2; tentative D call: TRBD2 (5 bases). The sequence was collected from an adult man with Graves' hyperthyroidism. Sequenced sample: peripheral blood or thyroid tissue (not recorded which). The DNA for the CDR3 is TGTGCCAGCAGTTCCCGTATGGGAGACACCGGGGAGCTGTTTTTT. Translating gives CASSSRMGDTGELFF.